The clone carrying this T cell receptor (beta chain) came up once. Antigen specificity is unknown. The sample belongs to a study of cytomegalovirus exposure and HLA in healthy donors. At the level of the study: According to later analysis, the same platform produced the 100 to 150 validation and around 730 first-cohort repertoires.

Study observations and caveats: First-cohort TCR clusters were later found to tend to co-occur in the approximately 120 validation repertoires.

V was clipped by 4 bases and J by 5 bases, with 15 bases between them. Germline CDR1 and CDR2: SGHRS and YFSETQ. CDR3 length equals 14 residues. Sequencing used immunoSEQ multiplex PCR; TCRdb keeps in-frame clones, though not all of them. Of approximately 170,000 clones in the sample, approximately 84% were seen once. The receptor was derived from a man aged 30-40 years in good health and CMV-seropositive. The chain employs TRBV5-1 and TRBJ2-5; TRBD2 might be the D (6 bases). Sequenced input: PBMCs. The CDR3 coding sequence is TGCGCCAGCAGCCGGGAGTGGGGCTGGGAGACCCAGTACTTC. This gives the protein CASSREWGWETQYF.